This T cell receptor beta chain came from a study of T cells after posttransplantation cyclophosphamide. Controls had myeloablative marrow grafts with methotrexate and calcineurin inhibitor, sampled at 1 year. V was clipped by 0 bases and J by 2 bases, with 4 bases between them. This CDR3 comprises 13 residues. Germline CDR1 and CDR2: MNHEY and SMNVEV (reference sequence). TCRdb's table, derived via immunoSEQ multiplex PCR, lists solely in-frame clones and lacks some. The sample yields about 9,900 clones, 70% to 90% seen once. Comments on this clone: No antigen is known for it.

General observations from the study: Recipient CMV seropositivity and CMV reactivation strongly tracked TRB clonality. TRB overlap between skin or GI tissue T cells and blood was limited. Later blood repertoires were often dominated by clones from the donor CD8+ memory compartment.

The chain joins TRBV27 to TRBJ1-2, with D unclear. The material sequenced was PBMCs, taken after an allogeneic stem cell transplant with a calcineurin inhibitor and methotrexate. The receptor comes from a male patient aged 30 to 39 who received an allogeneic stem cell transplant from an unrelated donor, was CMV-positive, and had no GVHD. Some T cells could come from the graft donor. In nucleotides, the CDR3 is TGTGCCAGCAGTTTATCGGAGAACTATGGCTACACCTTC. Translating gives CASSLSENYGYTF.